One sample yielded the 29 T cell receptor beta chains listed below, sequenced in a study of T cell repertoires in cytomegalovirus infection. Their recognized antigens are unknown. TCRdb reanalysed the reads using MiXCR and keeps one entry per CDR3 protein. Of some 800,000 distinct CDR3 sequences in the sample, roughly 29% were seen once. Specimen: cultured CD8+ T cells from PBMCs, collected from culture after CMV antigen stimulation. The receptors stem from a human donor in good health (CMV status not recorded). Some clones in this sample may be carry-over from other donors' samples.

The genes are TRBV7-3 and TRBJ2-2; 9 nucleotides match TRBD1. V was clipped by 4 bases and J by 6 bases; unmatched bases: 9. The CDR3 is 16 residues long. CDR1 is SGHTA and CDR2 is FQGTGA in the germline V gene. The CDR3 nucleotides read TGTGCCAGCAGCTCACCGGGACAGGGTACCCCCGGGGAGCTGTTTTTT. Amino acid sequence: CASSSPGQGTPGELFF.

The chain is built from TRBV13 and TRBJ1-4; D is ambiguous. Germline V gives CDR1 PRHDT, CDR2 FYEKMQ (reference sequence). V was clipped by 5 bases and J by 6 bases, with 16 bases between them. The CDR3 is 15 residues long. CDR3 protein: CASSLGRRTDEKLFF. CDR3 DNA sequence: TGTGCCAGCAGCCTCGGACGGAGGACGGATGAAAAACTGTTTTTT.

This clonotype was seen more than once but under ten times. V is TRBV6-6 and J is TRBJ2-2; D not certain. CDR1 is MNHNY and CDR2 is SVGAGI in the germline V gene (reference sequence). The CDR3 consists of 13 residues. V was pared by 5 bases and J by 4 bases, with 8 bases between. CDR3 sequence reads: CASSAFLTGELFF. The CDR3 DNA follows: TGTGCCAGCAGTGCCTTCCTCACCGGGGAGCTGTTTTTT.

This rearrangement joins TRBV27 to TRBJ1-3, with D unresolved. Germline lookup yields CDR1 MNHEY and CDR2 SMNVEV (reference sequence). The length of the CDR3 is 14 residues. The V end was cut by 6 bases, the J end by 2 bases, with 11 bases between. Here the CDR3 reads CASSLAKAGNTIYF. Written as DNA, the CDR3 is TGTGCCAGCAGCCTCGCAAAGGCTGGAAACACCATATATTTT.

In this sample, this clonotype turned up a few times. This chain uses TRBV23-1 with TRBJ2-7; D possibly corresponds to TRBD1 (6 bases). TRBV23-1 is classed as an ORF, of uncertain function. V was cut by 0 bases and J by 2 bases, with 17 bases left in between. The CDR3 contains 17 residues. The chain's CDR3 is CASSQSGDGQSAYEQYV. The CDR3 DNA is TGCGCCAGCAGTCAATCGGGAGATGGACAGTCAGCCTACGAGCAGTACGTC.

This clonotype was counted many times. The V gene is TRBV7-9, the J gene TRBJ1-1, with D unclear. Trimming pared 3 bases from V and 5 bases from J, leaving 7 bases between. Germline loops: CDR1 SEHNR, CDR2 FQNEAQ (reference sequence). The CDR3 extends over 12 amino acids. CDR3 residues: CASSFWGTEAFF. CDR3 bases: TGTGCCAGCAGCTTTTGGGGTACTGAAGCTTTCTTT.

This clonotype was found a few times. The chain joins TRBV6-1 to TRBJ2-5; no firm D call. Trimming stripped 2 bases from V and 2 bases from J, with 12 bases between. The length of the CDR3 is 15 residues. Germline V gene data show CDR1 as MNHNS and CDR2 as SASEGT. CDR3 residues: CASSEQTALQETQYF. As DNA, the CDR3 is TGTGCCAGCAGTGAACAAACAGCTTTGCAAGAGACCCAGTACTTC.

The rearrangement uses TRBV6-8 and TRBJ1-2; D uncertain. The CDR3 covers 17 residues. The germline V gene has CDR1 MNHGY and CDR2 SAAAGT. Trimming pared 0 bases from V and 2 bases from J, leaving 16 bases between. The CDR3 coding sequence is TGTGCCAGCAGTTACTCGACTCTTGTTCCGGGGAACTATGGCTACACCTTC. Translating gives CASSYSTLVPGNYGYTF.

The chain couples TRBV28 to TRBJ2-7; TRBD2 matches 7 bases. The V segment lost 4 bases and the J segment 7 bases; nucleotides outside the gene matches: 7. CDR3 length equals 13 residues. Germline assignment: CDR1 MDHEN and CDR2 SYDVKM. CDR3 bases: TGTGCCAGCAGTTCAATGGCCGGGGGGGAGCAGTACGTC. As protein: CASSSMAGGEQYV.

The chain is built from TRBV7-9 and TRBJ1-1; a weak D match, TRBD1 (5 bases). V was shortened by 5 bases and J by 4 bases, with 14 bases between the two germline ends. The CDR3 has 14 residues. Germline values: CDR1 SEHNR, CDR2 FQNEAQ (reference sequence). The CDR3 here is CASSPGGSGTEAFF. The CDR3 nucleotides are TGTGCCAGCAGCCCTGGGGGTTCGGGCACTGAAGCTTTCTTT.

The genes are TRBV20-1 and TRBJ2-7; maybe TRBD1 (6 bases). V was shortened by 4 bases and J by 3 bases, with 13 bases between the two germline ends. The CDR3 sequence is 13 residues long. CDR1 is DFQATT, CDR2 SNEGSKA, per germline (reference sequence). CDR3 coding DNA: TGCAGTGCTACCGGGACATGGAACTACGAGCAGTACTTC. This codes for CSATGTWNYEQYF.

This clonotype was detected only a few times. The chain uses TRBV6-2 or TRBV6-3 and TRBJ1-1, with 8 bases lining up with TRBD1. Looked up from germline, CDR1 is MNHEY and CDR2 is SVGEGT. Trimming cost V 7 bases and J 5 bases; bases outside gene matches: 6. The CDR3 runs 13 residues. In nucleotides, the CDR3 is TGTGCCAGCACCCAGGACAGGGTGACTGAAGCTTTCTTT. Amino acids: CASTQDRVTEAFF.

The chain carries TRBV7-6 and TRBJ2-7; 11 positions agree with TRBD2. The CDR3 has 19 amino acids. V lost 6 bases and J lost 5; bases outside the gene matches: 21. CDR1 SGHVS and CDR2 FNYEAQ come from the germline V gene. The CDR3 DNA sequence: TGTGCCAGCAGTCTATCCGGGACCCCCTATGGGACTAGCGGTGACGAGCAGTACTTC. Translation: CASSLSGTPYGTSGDEQYF.

The chain is built from TRBV6-6 and TRBJ2-7; D call uncertain. In germline, CDR1 is MNHNY, CDR2 SVGAGI (reference sequence). Trimming stripped 6 bases from V and 3 bases from J, with 15 bases between. The CDR3 runs to 14 residues. The CDR3 bases are TGTGCCAGCAGCTCAGTGTCCCTTTACTACGAGCAGTACTTC. Translating gives CASSSVSLYYEQYF.

The chain employs TRBV5-1 and TRBJ2-1; 7 positions match TRBD2. Germline CDR1 SGHRS, CDR2 YFSETQ. This CDR3 region has 17 residues. The V gene end was trimmed by 4 bases and the J gene end by 4 bases; junction bases not matched to a gene: 14. CDR3 amino acids: CASSTYGGGPRYNEQFF. CDR3 nucleotides: TGCGCCAGCAGCACTTATGGCGGGGGACCTAGATACAATGAGCAGTTCTTC.

The V and J genes are TRBV20-1 and TRBJ1-1, with 8 positions matching TRBD1. V trimming: 4 bases; J trimming: 6 bases; junction bases outside the gene matches: 7. The CDR3 is made up of 13 amino acids. Germline V gene lookup returns CDR1 DFQATT and CDR2 SNEGSKA (reference sequence). The CDR3 spells CSATDRGWPEAFF. CDR3 bases: TGCAGTGCTACTGACAGGGGTTGGCCTGAAGCTTTCTTT.

V and J are TRBV6-5 and TRBJ1-2; D uncertain. Germline values: CDR1 MNHEY, CDR2 SVGAGI. V was pared by 2 bases and J by 3 bases, with 13 bases between. This CDR3 has 15 amino acids. This chain's CDR3 is CASSYQLSLDYGYTF. In DNA form, the CDR3 reads TGTGCCAGCAGTTACCAGTTGAGTTTAGACTATGGCTACACCTTC.

This clonotype appeared a few times. This chain uses TRBV6-2 or TRBV6-3 with TRBJ2-2; 9 bases are a match to TRBD2. Losses at the gene ends were 5 bases for V and 7 bases for J; bases not matched to a gene: 11. CDR1 and CDR2 from the germline V gene are MNHEY and SVGEGT. The CDR3 runs 16 residues. The CDR3 region is CASSDGLAKWNGELFF. In nucleotides, the CDR3 is TGTGCCAGCAGTGACGGACTAGCGAAGTGGAACGGGGAGCTGTTTTTT.

This clonotype was seen a handful of times. The V call is TRBV7-9, the J call TRBJ2-1; tentatively, D is TRBD1 (6 bases). Between the trimmed V and J ends, which lost 3 bases and 4 bases, there was a span of 13 bases. CDR1 and CDR2 from the germline V gene are SEHNR and FQNEAQ (reference sequence). CDR3 size: 15 residues. The CDR3 DNA follows: TGTGCCAGCAGCTTTGCAGGGGTCCTTTACAATGAGCAGTTCTTC. Translated, it gives CASSFAGVLYNEQFF.

This clonotype has only a few counts. The genes are TRBV7-9 and TRBJ1-1; no clear D gene. V lost 5 bases, J lost 2 bases, and 18 bases lay in between. Per the germline V gene, CDR1 is SEHNR and CDR2 is FQNEAQ (reference sequence). This CDR3 is built from 16 residues. Written as DNA, the CDR3 is TGTGCCAGCAGCGGGGTGGGAGGGTGGGATAACACTGAAGCTTTCTTT. This encodes CASSGVGGWDNTEAFF.

This clonotype was observed at least ten times. The chain combines TRBV4-1 with TRBJ1-4; D ambiguous. The CDR3 spans 12 residues. V was pared by 0 bases and J by 14 bases, with 10 bases between. Germline values: CDR1 MGHRA, CDR2 YSYEKL. This CDR3 reads CASSQDPPLLFF. CDR3 DNA sequence: TGCGCCAGCAGCCAAGATCCCCCACTCCTGTTTTTT.

This clonotype has a handful of counts. The chain joins TRBV7-8 to TRBJ2-7; TRBD1 agrees at 7 bases. Germline CDR1 is SGHVS and CDR2 is FQNEAQ. J gave up 2 bases and V 4 bases, and 8 bases lay outside the gene matches. CDR3 size: 15 residues. The DNA of the CDR3 is TGTGCCAGCAGCTCCCCGAGGACAGGAGCCTACGAGCAGTACTTC. Its protein product is CASSSPRTGAYEQYF.

This chain links TRBV5-1 with TRBJ1-1, with D hard to call. Per germline, CDR1 SGHRS and CDR2 YFSETQ. The CDR3 is 14 amino acids. The ends were cut back, 3 bases at V and 0 bases at J, with 9 bases in the middle. CDR3 nucleotide sequence: TGCGCCAGCAGCTCCTTGACGGTGAACACTGAAGCTTTCTTT. Translating gives CASSSLTVNTEAFF.

Turning to this clonotype: At one of its ends the junction is not consistent with the germline gene, which may arise from a read error. The chain employs TRBV7-6 and TRBJ2-5; perhaps TRBD2 as D (7 bases). Per germline, CDR1 SGHVS and CDR2 FNYEAQ. The CDR3 spans 13 residues. CDR3 sequence: CVSNLRGRETQYF. CDR3 DNA sequence: TGTGTCAGCAACCTGCGGGGGCGAGAGACCCAGTACTTC.

This clonotype was seen a handful of times. The chain uses TRBV27 and TRBJ2-5, with TRBD1 identical over 8 bases. The ends lost 2 bases at V and 5 bases at J; junction bases unmatched: 10. Germline V gene sequence: CDR1 MNHEY, CDR2 SMNVEV (reference sequence). This CDR3 comprises 16 residues. The CDR3 DNA follows: TGTGCCAGCAGTTTAAGGCAGGGGGCGGATTTGGAGACCCAGTACTTC. Translation: CASSLRQGADLETQYF.

The V call is TRBV20-1, the J call TRBJ1-5, with a tentative D call TRBD1 (6 bases). The CDR3 is 15 residues long. Trimming cost V 0 bases and J 4 bases, with 13 bases left between them. Looked up from germline, CDR1 is DFQATT and CDR2 is SNEGSKA (reference sequence). In nucleotides, the CDR3 is TGCAGTGCTAGAGATGAGGGAGGGGGAAATCAGCCCCAGCATTTT. This encodes CSARDEGGGNQPQHF.

This clonotype was seen only a few times. The rearrangement uses TRBV6-6 and TRBJ1-1, with D possibly TRBD1 on 5 matching bases. The CDR3 loop spans 12 amino acids. Trimming shortened V by 5 bases and J by 7 bases, and 11 bases separated the two germline ends. Germline loops: CDR1 MNHNY, CDR2 SVGAGI (reference sequence). DNA of the CDR3: TGTGCCAGCAGTGACGACAGTCGTGAAGCTTTCTTT. Protein product: CASSDDSREAFF.

On this clonotype itself: A much bigger clone sits one base away, suggesting this may be a read error. The V gene is TRBV7-8, the J gene TRBJ2-6, with TRBD2 as a possible D gene (6 bases). V lost 3 bases to trimming and J lost 1 base, with 13 bases between them. The CDR3 is 17 residues long. The germline V gene encodes CDR1 SGHVS and CDR2 FQNEAQ. Here the CDR3 reads CASSLLSAGSGANVLTF. The CDR3 DNA reads as TGTGCCAGCAGCTTGCTATCCGCGGGGTCTGGGGCCAACGTCCTGACTTTC.

The rearrangement links TRBV15 to TRBJ2-1; D is unclear. The CDR3 contains 15 residues. V lost 1 base to trimming and J lost 2 bases, with 9 bases between them. Germline values: CDR1 LNHNV, CDR2 YYDKDF (reference sequence). CDR3 in amino acids: CATSRGASAYNEQFF. As DNA, the CDR3 is TGTGCCACCAGCAGAGGGGCTTCGGCCTACAATGAGCAGTTCTTC.